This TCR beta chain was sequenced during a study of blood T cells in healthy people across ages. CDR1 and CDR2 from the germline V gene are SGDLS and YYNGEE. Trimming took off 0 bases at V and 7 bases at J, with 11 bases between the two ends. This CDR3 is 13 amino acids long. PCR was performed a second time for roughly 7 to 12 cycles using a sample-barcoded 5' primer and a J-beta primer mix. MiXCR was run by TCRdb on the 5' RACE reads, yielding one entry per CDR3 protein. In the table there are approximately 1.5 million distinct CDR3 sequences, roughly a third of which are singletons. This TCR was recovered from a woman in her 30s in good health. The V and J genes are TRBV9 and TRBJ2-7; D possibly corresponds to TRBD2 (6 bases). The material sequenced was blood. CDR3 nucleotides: TGTGCCAGCAGCGTAGGGAGGGTAGGGGAGCAGTACTTC. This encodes CASSVGRVGEQYF.